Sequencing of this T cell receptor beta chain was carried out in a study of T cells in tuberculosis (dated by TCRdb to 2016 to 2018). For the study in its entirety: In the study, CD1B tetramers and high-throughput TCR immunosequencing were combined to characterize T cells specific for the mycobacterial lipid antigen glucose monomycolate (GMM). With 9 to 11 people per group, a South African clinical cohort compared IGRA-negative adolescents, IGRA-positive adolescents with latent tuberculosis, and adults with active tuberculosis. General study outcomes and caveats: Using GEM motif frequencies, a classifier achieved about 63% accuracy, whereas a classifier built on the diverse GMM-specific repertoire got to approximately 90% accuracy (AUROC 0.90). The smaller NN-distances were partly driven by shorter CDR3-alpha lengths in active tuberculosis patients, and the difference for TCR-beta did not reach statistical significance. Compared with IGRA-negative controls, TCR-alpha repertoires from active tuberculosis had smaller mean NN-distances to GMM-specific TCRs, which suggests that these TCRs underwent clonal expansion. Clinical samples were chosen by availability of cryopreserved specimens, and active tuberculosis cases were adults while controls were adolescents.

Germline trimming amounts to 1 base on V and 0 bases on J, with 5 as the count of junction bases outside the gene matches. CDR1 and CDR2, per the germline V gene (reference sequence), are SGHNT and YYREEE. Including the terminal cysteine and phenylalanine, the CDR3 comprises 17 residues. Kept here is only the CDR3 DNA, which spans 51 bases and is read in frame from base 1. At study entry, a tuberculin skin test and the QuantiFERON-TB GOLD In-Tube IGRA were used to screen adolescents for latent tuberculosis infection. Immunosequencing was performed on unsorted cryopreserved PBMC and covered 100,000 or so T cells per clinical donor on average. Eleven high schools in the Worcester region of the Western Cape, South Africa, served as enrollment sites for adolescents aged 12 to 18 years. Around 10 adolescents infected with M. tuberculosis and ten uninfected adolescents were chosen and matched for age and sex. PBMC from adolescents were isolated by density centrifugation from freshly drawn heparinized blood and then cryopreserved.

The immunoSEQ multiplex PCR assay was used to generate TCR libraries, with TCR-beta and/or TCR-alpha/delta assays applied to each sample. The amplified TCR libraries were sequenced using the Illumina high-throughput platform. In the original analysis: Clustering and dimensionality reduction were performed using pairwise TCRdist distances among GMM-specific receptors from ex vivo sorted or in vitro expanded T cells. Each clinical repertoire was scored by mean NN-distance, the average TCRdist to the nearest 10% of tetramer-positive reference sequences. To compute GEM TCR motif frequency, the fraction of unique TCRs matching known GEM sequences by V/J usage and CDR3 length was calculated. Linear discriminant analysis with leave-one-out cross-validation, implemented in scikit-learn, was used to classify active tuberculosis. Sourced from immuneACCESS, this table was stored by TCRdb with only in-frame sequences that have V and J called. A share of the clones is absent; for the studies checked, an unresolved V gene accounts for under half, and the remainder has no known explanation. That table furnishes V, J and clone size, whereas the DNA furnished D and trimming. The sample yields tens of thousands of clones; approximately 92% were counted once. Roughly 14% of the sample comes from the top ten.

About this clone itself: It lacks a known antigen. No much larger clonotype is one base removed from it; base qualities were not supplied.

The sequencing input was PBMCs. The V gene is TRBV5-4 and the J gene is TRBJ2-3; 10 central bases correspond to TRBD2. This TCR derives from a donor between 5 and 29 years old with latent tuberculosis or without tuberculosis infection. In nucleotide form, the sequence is TGTGCCAGCAGCTTGAAACTAGCGGGACCTAGCACAGATACGCAGTATTTT. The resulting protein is CASSLKLAGPSTDTQYF. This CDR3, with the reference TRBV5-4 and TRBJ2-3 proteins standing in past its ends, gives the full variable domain ETGVTQSPTHLIKTRGQQVTLRCSSQSGHNTVSWYQQALGQGPQFIFQYYREEENGRGNFPPRFSGLQFPNYSSELNVNALELDDSALYLCASSLKLAGPSTDTQYFGPGTRLTVL.